This T cell receptor beta chain was profiled in a study of T cells after yellow fever vaccination (dated by TCRdb to 2018 to 2020). Regarding the research as a whole: The SMART-Seq v4 Ultra Low Input RNA kit was used to prepare libraries from fractions with low cell numbers. Two healthy male donors, one aged 18 to 29 and one aged 30 to 40 years, made up the cohort. To follow T-cell clones before and after both primary and booster YFV17D yellow fever vaccination, bulk TCR alpha and beta repertoires underwent longitudinal sequencing. Blood was drawn at multiple timepoints before and after primary and secondary immunization, with bulk PBMC replicates and cell subsets isolated. Broader findings and caveats from the paper: Because the study included only a couple of donors, the extent to which the findings can be generalized is limited. After the booster, most clones that had expanded after primary vaccination were detected again (around 96% of CD4 and about 88% of CD8), suggesting broad maintenance of memory. A small fraction of clonotypes showed up in both the CD4 and CD8 compartments, probably as a result of convergent recombination. Compared with the primary T-cell response, the secondary T-cell response was faster but weaker, reaching its peak on day 5 rather than on day 15. Computational filtering was needed because FACS-sorted repertoires could contain abundant contaminating clonotypes from the bulk population.

Read against the paper, the sample's treatment or condition label means: live attenuated yellow fever vaccine strain. At every blood-draw timepoint, two biological replicates of bulk PBMCs were collected. PBMCs were isolated from peripheral blood using a standard Ficoll-Paque protocol. TriZol was used to extract RNA from bulk PBMCs, CD4 and CD8 fractions, and dextramer-positive and dextramer-negative fractions. Measured from the cysteine to the phenylalanine, the CDR3 is 14 residues long. Only the CDR3 DNA is retained, 42 bases long and in frame from the first base. V is cut by 1 base and J by 8 bases, and the space between the germline ends is 12 bases. As encoded in the germline V gene, CDR1 is MGHRA while CDR2 is YSYEKL. This clonotype appeared a few times. Its antigen is currently not known. Per-base qualities were not stored, and no clone one base away is much larger. TCR cDNA was synthesized by 5'RACE template switching, through which a universal primer site and unique molecular identifiers were introduced. Priming for cDNA synthesis came from both the TCR alpha and TCR beta constant segments. Two PCR steps were used to amplify libraries, with sample barcodes and sequencing adapters being added in the second step. Libraries were sequenced on Illumina HiSeq 2500 (2x100 bp) or NovaSeq (2x150 bp). Per the original workflow: MIGEC was used to demultiplex reads and collapse the reads into UMI consensus sequences, and MiXCR was used for V(D)J alignment. Vaccine-responding clonotypes were identified with edgeR using replicate PBMC samples, with FDR below 0.01 and a log2 fold change above 5 up to day 15 being required. CD4 or CD8 identity was assigned to each bulk clonotype according to whether the clonotype was present at higher abundance in the sequenced CD4 repertoire or the sequenced CD8 repertoire. TCRdb reworked the public reads: Q25 trimming with fastp, MiXCR clone assembly, productive beta chains retained. All rows with the same CDR3 protein become a single entry with the most common DNA and genes. V and J calls and clone size were set by TCRdb, not the authors. In this sample the table shows hundreds of thousands of distinct CDR3 sequences, around 21% of which occur a single time. The top ten clonotypes cover more than 13% of the sample.

This specimen was PBMCs, taken 15 days after the yellow fever booster vaccination. The receptor was derived from a man aged 30 to 45 who received the YFV17D yellow fever vaccine. The rearrangement combines TRBV4-1 with TRBJ2-1; no D segment can be confidently identified. The nucleotide sequence reads TGCGCCAGCAGCCAAGTAGTAGGCGATTATGAGCAGTTCTTC. It translates as CASSQVVGDYEQFF.